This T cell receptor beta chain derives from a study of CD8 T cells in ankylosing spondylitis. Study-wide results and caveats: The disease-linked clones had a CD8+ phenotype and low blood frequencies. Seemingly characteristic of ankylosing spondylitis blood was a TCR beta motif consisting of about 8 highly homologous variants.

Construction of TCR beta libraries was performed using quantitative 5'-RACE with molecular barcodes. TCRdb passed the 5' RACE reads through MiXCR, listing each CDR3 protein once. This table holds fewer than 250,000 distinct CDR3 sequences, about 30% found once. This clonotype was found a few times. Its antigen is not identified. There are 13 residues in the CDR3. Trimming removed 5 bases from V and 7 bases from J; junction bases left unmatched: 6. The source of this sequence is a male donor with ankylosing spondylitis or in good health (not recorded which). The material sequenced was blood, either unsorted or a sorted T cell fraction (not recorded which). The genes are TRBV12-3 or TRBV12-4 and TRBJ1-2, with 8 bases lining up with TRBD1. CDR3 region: CASSGQGFGGYTF. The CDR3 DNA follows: TGTGCCAGCAGTGGACAGGGTTTTGGTGGCTACACCTTC.